The source of this T cell receptor beta chain is a study of shared clonotypes between healthy human individuals. Naive CD8 cells comprised CD45RO-negative, CCR7-positively selected cells, excluding terminally differentiated effector memory CD45RA+ cells. Assay runs were performed at deep level. Some clones are missing from TCRdb's copy, which holds only in-frame ones; the method was immunoSEQ multiplex PCR. The sample has hundreds of thousands of clones, roughly 95% seen once. Findings of the study overall: Non-shared clonotypes displayed generation probabilities falling below those of clonotypes present in all four donors. Generally, naive subsets (rather than memory subsets) showed larger estimated richness. Inspection by rarefaction showed sorted-subset sequencing to be incomplete despite large depth.

The sample holds one count of this clone. Antigen: not known. The germline gives CDR1 MDHEN, CDR2 SYDVKM. V shed 6 bases and J 5 bases; nucleotides not matched to a gene: 2. The CDR3 runs to 12 residues. This chain joins TRBV28 and TRBJ2-7; 9 bases line up with TRBD1. The sample taken for sequencing was naive CD8+ T cells sorted from blood. This sequence was found in a woman in her thirties in good health. Written as DNA, the CDR3 is TGTGCCAGCAGGGGACAGGGCCACGAGCAGTACTTC. This gives the protein CASRGQGHEQYF.